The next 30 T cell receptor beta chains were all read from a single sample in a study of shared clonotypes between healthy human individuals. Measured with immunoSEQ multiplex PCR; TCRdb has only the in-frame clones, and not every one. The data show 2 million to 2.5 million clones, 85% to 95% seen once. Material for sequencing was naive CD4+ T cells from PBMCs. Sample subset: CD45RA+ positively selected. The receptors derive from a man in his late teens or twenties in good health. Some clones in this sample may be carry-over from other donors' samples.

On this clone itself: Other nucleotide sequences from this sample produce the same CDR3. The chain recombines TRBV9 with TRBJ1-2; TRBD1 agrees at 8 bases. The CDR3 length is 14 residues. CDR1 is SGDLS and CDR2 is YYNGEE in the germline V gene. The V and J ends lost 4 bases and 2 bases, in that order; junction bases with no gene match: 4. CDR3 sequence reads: CASSPRTGNYGYTF. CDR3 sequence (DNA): TGTGCCAGCAGCCCCCGGACAGGGAACTATGGCTACACCTTC.

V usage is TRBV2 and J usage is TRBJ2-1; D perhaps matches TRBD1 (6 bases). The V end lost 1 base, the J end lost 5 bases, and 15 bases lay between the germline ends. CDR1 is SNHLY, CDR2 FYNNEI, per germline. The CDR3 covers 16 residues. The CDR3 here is CASSEGNPTGNNEQFF. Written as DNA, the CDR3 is TGTGCCAGCAGTGAAGGAAACCCGACAGGCAACAATGAGCAGTTCTTC.

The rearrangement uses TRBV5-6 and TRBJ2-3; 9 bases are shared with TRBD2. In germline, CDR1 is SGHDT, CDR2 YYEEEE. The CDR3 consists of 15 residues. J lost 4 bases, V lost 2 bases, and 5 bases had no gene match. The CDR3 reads CASSFQREVPDTQYF. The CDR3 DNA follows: TGTGCCAGCAGCTTTCAGCGGGAGGTTCCAGATACGCAGTATTTT.

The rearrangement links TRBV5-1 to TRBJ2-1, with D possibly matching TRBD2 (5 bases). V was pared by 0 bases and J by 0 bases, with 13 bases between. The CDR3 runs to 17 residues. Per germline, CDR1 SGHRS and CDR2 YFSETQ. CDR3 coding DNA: TGCGCCAGCAGCTTGGTAGCGCGGGTAGGCTCCTACAATGAGCAGTTCTTC. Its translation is CASSLVARVGSYNEQFF.

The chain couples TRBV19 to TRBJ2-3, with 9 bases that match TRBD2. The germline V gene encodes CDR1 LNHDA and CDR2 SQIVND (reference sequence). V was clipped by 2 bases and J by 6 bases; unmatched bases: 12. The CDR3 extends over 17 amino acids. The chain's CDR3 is CASSIQYPGLATDTQYF. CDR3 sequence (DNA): TGTGCCAGTAGTATACAATACCCGGGACTAGCAACCGATACGCAGTATTTT.

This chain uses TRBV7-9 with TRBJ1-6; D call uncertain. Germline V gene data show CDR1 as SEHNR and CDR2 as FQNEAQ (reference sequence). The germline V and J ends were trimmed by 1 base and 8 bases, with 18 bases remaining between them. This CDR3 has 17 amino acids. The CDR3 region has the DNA TGTGCCAGCAGCTTAGTCCGGTGGGATGAGGAGGATTCACCCCTCCACTTT. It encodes CASSLVRWDEEDSPLHF.

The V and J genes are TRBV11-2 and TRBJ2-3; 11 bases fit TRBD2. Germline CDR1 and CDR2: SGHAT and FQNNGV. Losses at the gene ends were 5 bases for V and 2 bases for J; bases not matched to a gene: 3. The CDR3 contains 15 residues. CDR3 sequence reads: CASSRGLAVTDTQYF. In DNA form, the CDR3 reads TGTGCCAGCAGCCGGGGACTAGCGGTCACAGATACGCAGTATTTT.

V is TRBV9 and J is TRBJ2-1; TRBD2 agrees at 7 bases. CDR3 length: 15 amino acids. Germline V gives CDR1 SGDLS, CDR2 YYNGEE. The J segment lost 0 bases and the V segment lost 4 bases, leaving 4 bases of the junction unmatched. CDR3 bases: TGTGCCAGCAGCCCAGTAGCGGGCTCCTACAATGAGCAGTTCTTC. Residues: CASSPVAGSYNEQFF.

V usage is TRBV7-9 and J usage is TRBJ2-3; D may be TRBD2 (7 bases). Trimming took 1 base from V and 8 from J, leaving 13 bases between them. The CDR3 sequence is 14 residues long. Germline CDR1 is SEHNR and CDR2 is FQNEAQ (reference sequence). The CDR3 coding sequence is TGTGCCAGCAGCTTAGTGGCGGGGGCGGTTACGCAGTATTTT. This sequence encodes CASSLVAGAVTQYF.

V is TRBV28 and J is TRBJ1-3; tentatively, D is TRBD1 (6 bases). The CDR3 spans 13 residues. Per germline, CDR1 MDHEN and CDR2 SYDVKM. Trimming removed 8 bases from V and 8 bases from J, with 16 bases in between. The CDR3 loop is CASHRALGDTIYF. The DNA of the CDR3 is TGTGCCAGCCACAGGGCCTTGGGTGACACCATATATTTT.

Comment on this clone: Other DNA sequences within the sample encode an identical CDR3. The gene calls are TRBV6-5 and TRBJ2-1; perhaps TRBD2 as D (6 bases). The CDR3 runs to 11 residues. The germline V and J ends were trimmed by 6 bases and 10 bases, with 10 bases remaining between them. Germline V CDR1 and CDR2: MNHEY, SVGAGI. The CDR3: CASSPGREQFF. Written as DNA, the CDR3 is TGTGCCAGCAGCCCCGGGAGAGAGCAGTTCTTC.

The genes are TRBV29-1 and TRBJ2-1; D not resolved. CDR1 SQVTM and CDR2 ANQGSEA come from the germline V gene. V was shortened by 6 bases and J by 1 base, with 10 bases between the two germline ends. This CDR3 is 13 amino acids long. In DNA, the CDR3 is TGCAGCGTCAAACCCCTATCCTACAATGAGCAGTTCTTC. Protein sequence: CSVKPLSYNEQFF.

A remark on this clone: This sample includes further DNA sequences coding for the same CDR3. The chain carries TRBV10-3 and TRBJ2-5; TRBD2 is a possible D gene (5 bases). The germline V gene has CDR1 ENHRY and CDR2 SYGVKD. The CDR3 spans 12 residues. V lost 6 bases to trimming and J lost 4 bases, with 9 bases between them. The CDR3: CAISGGGETQYF. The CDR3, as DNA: TGTGCCATCAGCGGAGGCGGAGAGACCCAGTACTTC.

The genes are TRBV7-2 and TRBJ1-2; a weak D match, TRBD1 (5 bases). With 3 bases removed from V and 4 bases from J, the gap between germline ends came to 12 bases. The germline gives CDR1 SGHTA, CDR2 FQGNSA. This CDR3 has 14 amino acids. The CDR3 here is CASSFGGMGYGYTF. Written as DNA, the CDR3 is TGTGCCAGCAGCTTTGGGGGTATGGGCTATGGCTACACCTTC. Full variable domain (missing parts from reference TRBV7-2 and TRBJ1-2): GAGVSQSPSNKVTEKGKDVELRCDPISGHTALYWYRQSLGQGLEFLIYFQGNSAPDKSGLPSDRFSAERTGGSVSTLTIQRTQQEDSAVYLCASSFGGMGYGYTFGSGTRLTVV.

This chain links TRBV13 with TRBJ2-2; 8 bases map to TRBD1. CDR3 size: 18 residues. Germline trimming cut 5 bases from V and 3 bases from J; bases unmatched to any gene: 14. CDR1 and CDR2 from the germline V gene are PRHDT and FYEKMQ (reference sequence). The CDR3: CASSPTLRDRHYTGELFF. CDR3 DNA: TGTGCCAGCAGCCCAACGCTCCGGGACAGGCATTACACCGGGGAGCTGTTTTTT. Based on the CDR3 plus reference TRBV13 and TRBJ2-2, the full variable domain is AAGVIQSPRHLIKEKRETATLKCYPIPRHDTVYWYQQGPGQDPQFLISFYEKMQSDKGSIPDRFSAQQFSDYHSELNMSSLELGDSALYFCASSPTLRDRHYTGELFFGEGSRLTVL.

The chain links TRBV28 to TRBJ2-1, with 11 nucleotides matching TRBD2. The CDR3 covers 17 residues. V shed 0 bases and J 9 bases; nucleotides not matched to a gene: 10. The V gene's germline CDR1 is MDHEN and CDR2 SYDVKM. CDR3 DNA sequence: TGTGCCAGCAGTTTATGGGAACTAGCGGGAGCTCTCACTGAGCAGTTCTTC. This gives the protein CASSLWELAGALTEQFF.

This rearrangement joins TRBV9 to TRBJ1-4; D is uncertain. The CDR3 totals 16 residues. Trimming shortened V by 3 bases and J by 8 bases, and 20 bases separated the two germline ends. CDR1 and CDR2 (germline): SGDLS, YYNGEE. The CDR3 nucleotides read TGTGCCAGCAGCGCGAAAAACTTTTCACCCAGGGAAAAACTGTTTTTT. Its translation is CASSAKNFSPREKLFF.

In nucleotides, the CDR3 is TGTGCCAGCAGTTTCAGGGGGCGGTTAGAGACCCAGTACTTC. This encodes CASSFRGRLETQYF. The chain employs TRBV28 and TRBJ2-5, with 8 bases that match TRBD1. Germline CDR1 MDHEN, CDR2 SYDVKM. V gave up 3 bases and J gave up 4 bases; unmatched junction bases: 4. The CDR3 runs 14 residues.

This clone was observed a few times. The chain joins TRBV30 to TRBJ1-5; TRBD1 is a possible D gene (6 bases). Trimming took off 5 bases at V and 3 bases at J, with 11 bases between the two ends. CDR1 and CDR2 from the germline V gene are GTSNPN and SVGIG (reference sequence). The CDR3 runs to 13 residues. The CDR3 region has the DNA TGTGCCTGGGGAGGGGGTGACAATCAGCCCCAGCATTTT. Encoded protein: CAWGGGDNQPQHF.

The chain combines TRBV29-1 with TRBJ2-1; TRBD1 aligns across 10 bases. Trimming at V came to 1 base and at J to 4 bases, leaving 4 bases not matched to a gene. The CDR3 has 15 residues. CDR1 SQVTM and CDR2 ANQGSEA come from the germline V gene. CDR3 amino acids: CSVEGTGGPYNEQFF. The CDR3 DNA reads TGCAGCGTTGAAGGGACAGGGGGGCCATACAATGAGCAGTTCTTC.

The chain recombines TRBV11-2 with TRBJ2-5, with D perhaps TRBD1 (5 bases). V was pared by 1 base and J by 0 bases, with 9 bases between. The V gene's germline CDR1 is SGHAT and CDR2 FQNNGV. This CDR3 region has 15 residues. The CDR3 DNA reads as TGTGCCAGCAGCTTAGGGGCAGGGTACCAAGAGACCCAGTACTTC. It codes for CASSLGAGYQETQYF. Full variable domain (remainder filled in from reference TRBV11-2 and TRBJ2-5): EAGVAQSPRYKIIEKRQSVAFWCNPISGHATLYWYQQILGQGPKLLIQFQNNGVVDDSQLPKDRFSAERLKGVDSTLKIQPAKLEDSAVYLCASSLGAGYQETQYFGPGTRLLVL.

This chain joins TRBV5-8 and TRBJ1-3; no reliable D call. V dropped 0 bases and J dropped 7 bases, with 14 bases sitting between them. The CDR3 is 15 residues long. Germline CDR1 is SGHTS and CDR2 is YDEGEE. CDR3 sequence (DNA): TGTGCCAGCAGCTTGGGCGTGCCCTCGAGGAACACCATATATTTT. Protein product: CASSLGVPSRNTIYF.

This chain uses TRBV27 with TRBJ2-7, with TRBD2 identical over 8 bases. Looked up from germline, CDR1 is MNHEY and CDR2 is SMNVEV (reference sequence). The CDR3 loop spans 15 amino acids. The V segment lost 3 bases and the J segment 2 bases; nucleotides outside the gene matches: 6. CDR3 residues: CASSFLRSGAYEQYF. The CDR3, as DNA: TGTGCCAGCAGTTTCCTTCGTAGCGGGGCCTACGAGCAGTACTTC.

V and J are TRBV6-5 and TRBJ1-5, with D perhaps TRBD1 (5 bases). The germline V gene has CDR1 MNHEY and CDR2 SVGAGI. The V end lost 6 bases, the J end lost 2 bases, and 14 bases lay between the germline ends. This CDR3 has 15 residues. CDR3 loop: CASRVRGVGNQPQHF. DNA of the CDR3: TGTGCCAGCAGAGTAAGAGGGGTGGGCAATCAGCCCCAGCATTTT.

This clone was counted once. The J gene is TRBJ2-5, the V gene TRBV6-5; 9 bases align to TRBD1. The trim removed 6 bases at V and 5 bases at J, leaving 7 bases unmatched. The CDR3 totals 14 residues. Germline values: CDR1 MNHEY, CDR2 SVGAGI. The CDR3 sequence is CASRLQGAGETQYF. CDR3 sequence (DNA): TGTGCCAGCAGATTACAGGGGGCAGGGGAGACCCAGTACTTC.

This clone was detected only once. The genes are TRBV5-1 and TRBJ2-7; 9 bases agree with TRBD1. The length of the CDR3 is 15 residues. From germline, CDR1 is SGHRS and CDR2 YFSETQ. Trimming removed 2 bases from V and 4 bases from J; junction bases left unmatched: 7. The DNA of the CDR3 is TGCGCCAGCAGCTTAGGACAGGGGCGCCTATACGAGCAGTACTTC. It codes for CASSLGQGRLYEQYF.

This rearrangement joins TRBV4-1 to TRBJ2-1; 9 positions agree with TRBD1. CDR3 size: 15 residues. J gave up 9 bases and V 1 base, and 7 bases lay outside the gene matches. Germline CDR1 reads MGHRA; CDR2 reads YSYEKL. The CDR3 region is CASSQGGTGLFEQFF. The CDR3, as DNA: TGCGCCAGCAGCCAAGGGGGGACAGGGTTATTTGAGCAGTTCTTC.

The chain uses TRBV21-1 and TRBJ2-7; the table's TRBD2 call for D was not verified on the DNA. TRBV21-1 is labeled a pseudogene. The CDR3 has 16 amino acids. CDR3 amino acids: CASSCPGVRSPYEQYF. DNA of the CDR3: TGTGCCAGCAGCTGCCCGGGAGTTCGGTCCCCCTACGAGCAGTACTTC.

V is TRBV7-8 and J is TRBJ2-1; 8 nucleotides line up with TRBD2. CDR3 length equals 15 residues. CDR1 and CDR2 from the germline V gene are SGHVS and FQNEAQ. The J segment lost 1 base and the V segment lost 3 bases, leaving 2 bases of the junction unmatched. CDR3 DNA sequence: TGTGCCAGCAGCTTGAGCGGGGGTTCCTACAATGAGCAGTTCTTC. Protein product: CASSLSGGSYNEQFF.

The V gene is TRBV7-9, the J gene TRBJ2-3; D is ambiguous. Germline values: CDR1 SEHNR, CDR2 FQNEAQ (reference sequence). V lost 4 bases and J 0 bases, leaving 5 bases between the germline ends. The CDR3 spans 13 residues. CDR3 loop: CASSWSSTDTQYF. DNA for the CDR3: TGTGCCAGCAGCTGGTCTAGCACAGATACGCAGTATTTT.